This T cell receptor beta chain appears in the sequencing data of a study of Siglec-9 on CD8 T cells in melanoma. V shed 1 base and J shed 4 bases, with 11 bases lying between them. CDR1 MGHRA and CDR2 YSYEKL come from the germline V gene. The CDR3 length is 15 residues. The protocol was immunoSEQ multiplex PCR, while the TCRdb copy is restricted to in-frame clones and leaves out a portion. The table has 25,000 to 30,000 clones, roughly 78% seen once; the top ten hold roughly 6%. The receptor was isolated from a human donor in good health. V gene TRBV4-1 combines with J gene TRBJ2-1; D possibly matches TRBD1 or TRBD2 (6 bases each). The sequencing sample was made of Siglec-9- CD8+ T cells sorted from blood. The CDR3 protein is CASSQVQGTYNEQFF. In DNA, the CDR3 is TGCGCCAGCAGCCAAGTCCAGGGGACTTACAATGAGCAGTTCTTC.